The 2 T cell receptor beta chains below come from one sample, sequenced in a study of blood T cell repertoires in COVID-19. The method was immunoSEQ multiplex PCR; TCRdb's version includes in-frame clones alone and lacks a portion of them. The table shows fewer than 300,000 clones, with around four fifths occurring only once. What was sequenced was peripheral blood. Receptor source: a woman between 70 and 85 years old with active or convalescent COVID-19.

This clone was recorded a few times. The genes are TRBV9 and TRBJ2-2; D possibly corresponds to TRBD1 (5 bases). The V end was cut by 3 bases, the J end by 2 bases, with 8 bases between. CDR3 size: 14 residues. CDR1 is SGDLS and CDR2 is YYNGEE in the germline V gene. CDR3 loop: CASSAGHNTGELFF. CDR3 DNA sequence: TGTGCCAGCAGCGCCGGACATAACACCGGGGAGCTGTTTTTT.

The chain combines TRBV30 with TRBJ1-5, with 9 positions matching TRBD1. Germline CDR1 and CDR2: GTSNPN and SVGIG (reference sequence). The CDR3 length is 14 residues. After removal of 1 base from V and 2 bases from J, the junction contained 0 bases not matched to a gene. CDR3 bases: TGTGCCTGGAGTGGACAGGGGGGCAATCAGCCCCAGCATTTT. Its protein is CAWSGQGGNQPQHF.